This T cell receptor (beta chain) was sequenced during a study of naive and memory T cell subsets. Study-level results: TCR abundance followed a power law differing between naive and memory subsets.

The CDR3 has 16 amino acids. The V and J ends lost 4 bases and 4 bases, in that order; junction bases with no gene match: 4. CDR1 LGHNA and CDR2 YNFKEQ come from the germline V gene. In the case of this clonotype: The antigen is unknown.

Both TRBC1 and TRBC2 were covered by a beta constant-region primer of two equimolar oligonucleotides. Using its own MiXCR run on the UMI-ligation and nested PCR reads, TCRdb lists one record per CDR3 protein. The sample yields some 83,000 distinct CDR3 sequences, around 12% seen once. V is TRBV4-2 and J is TRBJ2-2; TRBD2 matches 12 bases. Sequenced input: central memory CD4+ T cells from blood. The sequence came from a human donor in good health. The CDR3 sequence is CASSPRTSGTTGELFF. The CDR3 DNA reads TGTGCCAGCAGCCCCCGGACTAGCGGGACCACCGGGGAGCTGTTTTTT.